This T cell receptor (beta chain) was captured in a study of blood T cell repertoires in COVID-19 (dated by TCRdb to 2020 to 2022). Context from the whole study: Samples from collaborators originated in the United States, Italy and Spain and spanned both the acute and convalescent phases of COVID-19. Samples came from the ongoing ImmuneRACE study (first 160 participants) plus 1,254 subjects from 6 global collaborators. Nearly every sample came with metadata listing a de-identified subject ID, COVID-19 status, age in years and sex. The material from the prospective study consisted of cDNA or gDNA derived from T cells, B-cell-depleted T cells, or PBMCs. The repertoires were made available in a free public database intended to serve as a resource for research on the immune response to SARS-CoV-2. The dataset comprised deeply sampled blood TCRbeta repertoires from subjects exposed to, actively infected with, or recovered from COVID-19. Where HLA class I and class II types were available, the types were taken from metadata supplied by the sample provider, not from assay-based typing. Here is what the overall study found, with its caveats: The amount of clinical and demographic metadata varied by source and participant and was provided uncurated.

V is shortened by 8 bases, J by 5 bases, and the region joining them spans 13 bases. The germline V gene encodes CDR1 SNHLY and CDR2 FYNNEI. Including the terminal cysteine and phenylalanine, the CDR3 comprises 13 residues. Just CDR3 DNA is preserved here, 39 bases in frame from base 1. TCRbeta CDR3 regions were amplified from genomic DNA using the immunoSEQ Assay, a bias-controlled multiplex PCR. Per the source publication's procedure: The number of nucleated cells in each sample was estimated from the amplification of reference gene primers within the assay. To quantify the absolute abundance of each unique TCRbeta CDR3 rearrangement, sequence reads were collapsed and filtered. Productive Simpson clonality was computed per sample as the square root of Simpson's diversity index over productive rearrangements. The immuneACCESS repertoire file appears here via TCRdb, limited to in-frame rearrangements. These files lack a portion of the clones; in checked studies, under half of the deficit traces to unresolved V genes, and the cause of the others is not known. Clone size and V and J calls were adopted from that table, with D and trimming inferred from the DNA. The sample table records fewer than 250,000 clones; roughly 85% of these occur just once. The ten largest make up approximately 8.2% of the sample.

This clone has only a few counts. This clone's antigen is unknown. Per-nucleotide qualities are absent, and no much larger clonotype sits a single base away. Participants in the prospective study were aged roughly 18 to 100 years, lived in some 24 United States geographic areas, and enrolled through a virtual design. In the prospective study, participants were assigned to cohorts based on the clinical history participants reported in a screening survey and a study questionnaire. In the prospective study, whole blood, serum and a nasopharyngeal or oropharyngeal swab were collected from each participant by mobile phlebotomists. Prospective study participants could optionally give additional blood draws and questionnaires over an approximately two-month period. Prospective study blood samples were shipped either frozen or at room temperature before DNA extraction.

This clonotype was obtained from a woman in her forties or fifties with acute COVID-19. The sequenced sample consisted of PBMCs or T cells enriched from blood (not recorded which). The chain is made from TRBV2 and TRBJ1-5, and TRBD1 may be the D gene, going by 5 matching bases. CDR3 sequence: CASVGGVDQPQHF. The sequenced DNA is TGTGCCAGCGTAGGAGGGGTGGATCAGCCCCAGCATTTT. With the rest looked up from the reference TRBV2 and TRBJ1-5 genes rather than sequenced, the full variable domain is EPEVTQTPSHQVTQMGQEVILRCVPISNHLYFYWYRQILGQKVEFLVSFYNNEISEKSEIFDDQFSVERPDGSNFTLKIRSTKLEDSAMYFCASVGGVDQPQHFGDGTRLSIL.